This T cell receptor beta chain emerged from a study of beta chain features in type 1 diabetes. Study-level results: Shorter TCRB CDR3s, moderately but significantly so, were found in Type 1 diabetes patients in all four CD4+ subsets.

The investigators reverse transcribed all of the isolated RNA, so they sequenced expressed TCRB transcripts. Here immunoSEQ multiplex PCR was the method, and the copy in TCRdb shows in-frame clones only, minus some. Of 640,000 or so clones in the sample, under 15% were seen once. V was pared by 4 bases and J by 5 bases, with 14 bases between. Germline CDR1 is ENHRY and CDR2 is SYGVKD. CDR3 length: 14 amino acids. This clone was seen a handful of times. Its target is not known. The receptor was derived from a young man with type 1 diabetes. The material sequenced was naive CD4+ T cells from blood. The rearrangement links TRBV10-3 to TRBJ2-5; D assignment may be TRBD1 or TRBD2 (6 bases each). The CDR3 loop reads CAISAQGRLETQYF. The CDR3 region has the DNA TGTGCCATCAGTGCCCAGGGGAGGTTGGAGACCCAGTACTTC.